Presented here are 22 T cell receptor beta chains from one specimen sequenced in a study of T-cell memory formation after mild COVID-19. TCRdb called the 5' RACE reads again in MiXCR, with one record for every CDR3 protein. Of around 440,000 distinct CDR3 sequences listed, 18% are singletons. Sequences were obtained from PBMCs or a T cell subset sorted from them (not recorded which). These receptor sequences come from an adult woman who had mild COVID-19 (a few samples of this study predate the infection). Cell type and time point are not known.

The V call is TRBV5-1, the J call TRBJ2-4; 7 bases agree with TRBD2. V trimming: 3 bases; J trimming: 7 bases; junction bases outside the gene matches: 7. Germline values: CDR1 SGHRS, CDR2 YFSETQ. The CDR3 is made up of 14 amino acids. Written as DNA, the CDR3 is TGCGCCAGCAGCTGGGGCCCCGGGGGGAACATTCAGTACTTC. It is translated as CASSWGPGGNIQYF.

This chain uses TRBV12-2 with TRBJ2-1; the table's D call of TRBD2 was not tested on the DNA. TRBV12-2 is a listed pseudogene. The length of the CDR3 is 17 residues. The CDR3 DNA follows: TGTGCAAGTCGCCCACCCCTAGCGGGAGAATTCTACAATGAGCAGTTCTTC. Residues: CASRPPLAGEFYNEQFF.

The V and J genes are TRBV9 and TRBJ2-1, with D possibly being TRBD2 (6 bases). The CDR3 runs 15 residues. Germline V lookup: CDR1 SGDLS, CDR2 YYNGEE. Between the trimmed V and J ends, which lost 4 bases and 5 bases, there was a span of 16 bases. Written as DNA, the CDR3 is TGTGCCAGCAGCACCCTAGCGATCTTAGACAATGAGCAGTTCTTC. Amino acids: CASSTLAILDNEQFF.

The sample holds many counts of this clonotype. The chain combines TRBV18 with TRBJ2-3; D call uncertain. Looked up from germline, CDR1 is KGHSH and CDR2 is LQKENI. The germline V and J ends were trimmed by 3 bases and 4 bases, with 8 bases remaining between them. The CDR3 runs 13 residues. CDR3 nucleotide sequence: TGTGCCAGCTCACCCTCAGGCGCAGATACGCAGTATTTT. The encoded protein is CASSPSGADTQYF.

This clonotype was seen at least ten times. The rearrangement joins TRBV5-1 to TRBJ1-4, with TRBD1 matching 7 bases. J was trimmed by 8 bases and V by 0 bases; bases with no gene match: 4. CDR1 is SGHRS, CDR2 YFSETQ, per germline. The CDR3 totals 14 residues. The CDR3 sequence is CASSLGDSQEKLFF. CDR3 nucleotide sequence: TGCGCCAGCAGCTTGGGGGACAGCCAGGAAAAACTGTTTTTT.

This clonotype occurred a few times. The genes are TRBV12-3 or TRBV12-4 and TRBJ1-2; weak D call: TRBD1 (5 bases). V was pared by 6 bases and J by 1 base, with 18 bases between. CDR3 length: 16 residues. CDR3 sequence (DNA): TGTGCCAGCAGAGACGTCGTTGGACATCTTAACTATGGCTACACCTTC. Translated: CASRDVVGHLNYGYTF.

The chain recombines TRBV21-1 with TRBJ2-7; the table's D call, TRBD1, was not checked against the DNA. TRBV21-1 is labeled a pseudogene. There are 16 residues in the CDR3. The DNA of the CDR3 is TGTGCCAGCAGTACCAACCCCGGGACAGGGGACTACGAGCAGTACTTC. As protein: CASSTNPGTGDYEQYF.

This clonotype was observed a handful of times. This chain joins TRBV9 and TRBJ2-5; D call uncertain. V gave up 0 bases and J gave up 5 bases, with 8 bases separating them. Looked up from germline, CDR1 is SGDLS and CDR2 is YYNGEE. This CDR3 comprises 13 residues. CDR3 DNA: TGTGCCAGCAGCGTAGATCCAGTGGAGACCCAGTACTTC. Protein product: CASSVDPVETQYF. The full variable domain, rest sourced from reference TRBV9 and TRBJ2-5, is DSGVTQTPKHLITATGQRVTLRCSPRSGDLSVYWYQQSLDQGLQFLIQYYNGEERAKGNILERFSAQQFPDLHSELNLSSLELGDSALYFCASSVDPVETQYFGPGTRLLVL.

This clonotype has at least ten counts. The J gene is TRBJ2-3, the V gene TRBV7-2; TRBD2 agrees at 8 bases. With 2 bases clipped from V and 5 bases from J, the junction kept 9 bases outside the gene matches. Germline CDR1 reads SGHTA; CDR2 reads FQGNSA. The CDR3 covers 16 residues. Here the CDR3 reads CASSLRLSGNQDTQYF. In nucleotides, the CDR3 is TGTGCCAGCAGCTTACGCCTTAGCGGGAATCAAGATACGCAGTATTTT. The variable domain in full, completed from reference TRBV7-2 and TRBJ2-3, reads GAGVSQSPSNKVTEKGKDVELRCDPISGHTALYWYRQSLGQGLEFLIYFQGNSAPDKSGLPSDRFSAERTGGSVSTLTIQRTQQEDSAVYLCASSLRLSGNQDTQYFGPGTRLTVL.

This chain connects TRBV12-3 or TRBV12-4 to TRBJ1-5, with unresolved D. V was clipped by 6 bases and J by 4 bases, with 10 bases between them. The CDR3 is 13 amino acids. The CDR3 nucleotides are TGTGCCAGCAGCACCTCTAATAATCAGCCCCAGCATTTT. Protein: CASSTSNNQPQHF.

This clonotype was found many times. V usage is TRBV5-1 and J usage is TRBJ2-2, with D possibly being TRBD2 (6 bases). V was cut by 0 bases and J by 5 bases, with 11 bases left in between. In germline, CDR1 is SGHRS, CDR2 YFSETQ. The CDR3 length is 15 residues. CDR3 bases: TGCGCCAGCAGCTTGGACGGGAGCGGGACCGGGGAGCTGTTTTTT. It codes for CASSLDGSGTGELFF.

In its sample, this clonotype was seen once. V gene TRBV2 combines with J gene TRBJ2-3; 8 bases are a match to TRBD2. V was clipped by 7 bases and J by 3 bases; unmatched bases: 3. Germline CDR1 and CDR2: SNHLY and FYNNEI. This CDR3 is built from 13 residues. The CDR3, as DNA: TGTGCCAGCAACAGCGGGGGAACAGATACGCAGTATTTT. Amino acids: CASNSGGTDTQYF.

This chain uses TRBV5-1 with TRBJ2-7; 10 nucleotides agree with TRBD1. The CDR3 runs to 15 residues. Unmatched junction bases numbered 5, after V lost 0 bases and J lost 5 bases. Germline CDR1 SGHRS, CDR2 YFSETQ. This CDR3 is CASSLEGQGSDEQYF. Here the CDR3 DNA reads TGCGCCAGCAGCTTGGAGGGACAGGGGAGTGACGAGCAGTACTTC.

The rearrangement joins TRBV9 to TRBJ2-7; D not certain. CDR3 length: 14 residues. With 0 bases removed from V and 2 bases from J, the gap between germline ends came to 9 bases. CDR1 is SGDLS and CDR2 is YYNGEE in the germline V gene. CDR3 region: CASSVDNLPYEQYF. The CDR3 coding sequence is TGTGCCAGCAGCGTAGACAATCTACCCTACGAGCAGTACTTC.

The table lists this clonotype with a few counts. This chain joins TRBV6-2 or TRBV6-3 and TRBJ2-5; weak D call: TRBD1 (6 bases). The germline V gene has CDR1 MNHEY and CDR2 SVGEGT. The CDR3 is 17 amino acids. Deletions cut 5 bases from V and 4 bases from J, with 23 bases between. The CDR3 loop reads CASSPPLGAGLLETQYF. CDR3 in DNA: TGTGCCAGCAGTCCCCCTTTGGGGGCAGGGTTGTTAGAGACCCAGTACTTC.

The chain recombines TRBV12-3 or TRBV12-4 with TRBJ2-1, with 7 positions matching TRBD2. The CDR3 loop spans 16 amino acids. J lost 7 bases, V lost 3 bases, and 12 bases had no gene match. CDR3 nucleotides: TGTGCCAGCAGTTTTAGACTAGCTAAAGCCTGGAATGAGCAGTTCTTC. This encodes CASSFRLAKAWNEQFF.

V and J are TRBV7-9 and TRBJ2-2; D unresolved. Between the trimmed V and J ends, which lost 5 bases and 5 bases, there was a span of 18 bases. Germline values: CDR1 SEHNR, CDR2 FQNEAQ (reference sequence). The CDR3 covers 16 residues. CDR3 nucleotides: TGTGCCAGCAGCCCCCCCGCGCCTATAAAGACCGGGGAGCTGTTTTTT. It yields the protein CASSPPAPIKTGELFF. Full variable domain (rest looked up from reference TRBV7-9 and TRBJ2-2): DTGVSQNPRHKITKRGQNVTFRCDPISEHNRLYWYRQTLGQGPEFLTYFQNEAQLEKSRLLSDRFSAERPKGSFSTLEIQRTEQGDSAMYLCASSPPAPIKTGELFFGEGSRLTVL.

This clonotype was observed a few times. This rearrangement joins TRBV15 to TRBJ2-3; a weak D match, TRBD1 (6 bases). The CDR3 spans 16 residues. Per germline, CDR1 LNHNV and CDR2 YYDKDF (reference sequence). V was clipped by 4 bases and J by 1 base, with 15 bases between them. The CDR3 reads CATSTPRKGGTDTQYF. The CDR3 DNA is TGTGCCACCAGCACGCCCCGAAAGGGGGGCACAGATACGCAGTATTTT.

The table lists this clonotype with a few counts. The V and J genes are TRBV6-5 and TRBJ1-5; TRBD1 agrees at 7 bases. CDR1 and CDR2 from the germline V gene are MNHEY and SVGAGI. The CDR3 extends over 14 amino acids. V was clipped by 5 bases and J by 6 bases; unmatched bases: 7. The CDR3 is CASSQQGLGQPQHF. CDR3 bases: TGTGCCAGCAGTCAACAGGGGTTGGGTCAGCCCCAGCATTTT.

The V call is TRBV20-1, the J call TRBJ2-3; 8 bases are a match to TRBD2. This CDR3 is 16 amino acids long. Germline CDR1 DFQATT, CDR2 SNEGSKA (reference sequence). Trimming took 1 base from V and 1 from J; bases not matched to a gene: 7. Here the CDR3 DNA reads TGCAGTGCTAGAGGGACTAGCTGGTGGGGCACAGATACGCAGTATTTT. Residues: CSARGTSWWGTDTQYF.

This sequence joins TRBV7-9 and TRBJ1-5; D might be TRBD1 (5 bases). The germline CDR1 and CDR2 sequences are SEHNR and FQNEAQ (reference sequence). The CDR3 runs 16 residues. V was cut by 1 base and J by 5 bases, with 15 bases left in between. CDR3 loop: CASSLGAGGSYQPQHF. The CDR3 DNA follows: TGTGCCAGCAGCTTAGGTGCCGGGGGGTCGTATCAGCCCCAGCATTTT.

Judged by abundance, this clonotype is large. The V and J genes are TRBV29-1 and TRBJ2-5; 9 bases agree with TRBD1. V trimming: 7 bases; J trimming: 5 bases; junction bases outside the gene matches: 5. CDR1 and CDR2 (germline): SQVTM, ANQGSEA. This CDR3 is 12 amino acids long. CDR3 DNA sequence: TGCAGCGCCACAGGGGGCAAGGAGACCCAGTACTTC. Encoded protein: CSATGGKETQYF.